Below are 22 T cell receptor beta chains sequenced from a single sample in a study of shared clonotypes between healthy human individuals. The assay was immunoSEQ multiplex PCR, and TCRdb's table has in-frame clones only and misses some. The sample holds some 2 million clones, around 95% seen once. Material for sequencing was naive CD4+ T cells sorted from blood. The subset here: CD45RA+ positively selected. The receptors were sampled from a young man in good health.

The rearrangement links TRBV6-5 to TRBJ2-7; 7 nucleotides line up with TRBD2. The CDR3 is 14 amino acids. Trimming cost V 4 bases and J 1 base; bases outside gene matches: 4. Germline-derived CDR1 and CDR2 are MNHEY and SVGAGI. The CDR3 loop reads CASSLAGQSYEQYF. For the CDR3, the DNA is TGTGCCAGCAGTTTAGCGGGTCAATCCTACGAGCAGTACTTC.

The V call is TRBV7-6, the J call TRBJ2-1; D unresolved. The CDR3 runs to 15 residues. V lost 4 bases and J lost 6, with 16 bases in between. From germline, CDR1 is SGHVS and CDR2 FNYEAQ. CDR3 DNA: TGTGCCAGCAGCTCTTCCGGGCCGAGCCCCAATGAGCAGTTCTTC. Translated: CASSSSGPSPNEQFF. The complete variable domain, with remaining parts taken from reference TRBV7-6 and TRBJ2-1, reads GAGVSQSPRYKVTKRGQDVALRCDPISGHVSLYWYRQALGQGPEFLTYFNYEAQQDKSGLPNDRFSAERPEGSISTLTIQRTEQRDSAMYRCASSSSGPSPNEQFFGPGTRLTVL.

This chain joins TRBV7-9 and TRBJ1-3, with D possibly being TRBD1 (5 bases). CDR3 length: 16 residues. From germline, CDR1 is SEHNR and CDR2 FQNEAQ (reference sequence). V was pared by 5 bases and J by 0 bases, with 14 bases between. CDR3 residues: CASSRLRDSSGNTIYF. CDR3 sequence (DNA): TGTGCCAGCAGCCGCCTAAGAGACAGCTCTGGAAACACCATATATTTT.

V and J are TRBV5-8 and TRBJ2-3, with 10 bases fitting TRBD2. The CDR3 sequence is 15 residues long. The V gene's germline CDR1 is SGHTS and CDR2 YDEGEE. The V and J ends lost 5 bases and 1 base, in that order; junction bases with no gene match: 4. DNA for the CDR3: TGTGCCAGCAGATTCGGACTAGCGGGCACAGATACGCAGTATTTT. As protein: CASRFGLAGTDTQYF.

The rearrangement joins TRBV23-1 to TRBJ2-2, with a tentative D call TRBD1 (6 bases). TRBV23-1 is marked as an open reading frame, function uncertain. Trimming took off 3 bases at V and 0 bases at J, with 20 bases between the two ends. The CDR3 totals 19 residues. For the CDR3, the DNA is TGCGCCAGCAGTCACTTGTCACGGTCGGACAGCGCGAACACCGGGGAGCTGTTTTTT. Residues: CASSHLSRSDSANTGELFF.

The chain links TRBV18 to TRBJ1-6; weak D call: TRBD1 (5 bases). V was pared by 2 bases and J by 10 bases, with 12 bases between. The CDR3 runs 14 residues. CDR1 and CDR2 from the germline V gene are KGHSH and LQKENI. DNA for the CDR3: TGTGCCAGCTCACCATTCAGGGAGGACTCACCCCTCCACTTT. Translation gives CASSPFREDSPLHF.

This sequence joins TRBV5-1 and TRBJ2-6, with 12 bases that match TRBD1. V lost 4 bases and J lost 0; bases outside the gene matches: 11. Germline V gene data show CDR1 as SGHRS and CDR2 as YFSETQ. This CDR3 spans 20 amino acids. CDR3 nucleotides: TGCGCCAGCAGCCCGAAAGGGACAGGGGGCTTAAGCTCTGGGGCCAACGTCCTGACTTTC. Encoded protein: CASSPKGTGGLSSGANVLTF.

This rearrangement joins TRBV6-1 to TRBJ1-2; 7 bases agree with TRBD1. The ends lost 2 bases at V and 1 base at J; junction bases unmatched: 4. The CDR3 has 15 residues. The germline V gene has CDR1 MNHNS and CDR2 SASEGT. CDR3 in amino acids: CASSESAGGNYGYTF. The DNA for the CDR3 is TGTGCCAGCAGTGAATCGGCAGGGGGTAACTATGGCTACACCTTC.

V usage is TRBV30 and J usage is TRBJ2-7, with 11 bases aligning to TRBD2. This CDR3 is built from 15 residues. The J segment lost 5 bases and the V segment lost 4 bases, leaving 10 bases of the junction unmatched. CDR1 GTSNPN and CDR2 SVGIG come from the germline V gene (reference sequence). The CDR3 sequence: CAWKKVAGGPDEQYF. In DNA form, the CDR3 reads TGTGCCTGGAAAAAGGTAGCGGGAGGGCCGGACGAGCAGTACTTC.

Comments on this clone: The sample carries other DNA sequences with the same CDR3. The chain recombines TRBV5-1 with TRBJ2-5; no definite D call. Germline CDR1 and CDR2: SGHRS and YFSETQ. V lost 0 bases and J 1 base, leaving 7 bases between the germline ends. This CDR3 has 14 residues. The CDR3 DNA reads TGCGCCAGCAGCTTGGGAACAACCCAAGAGACCCAGTACTTC. Amino acids: CASSLGTTQETQYF. The full variable domain, with the rest looked up from reference TRBV5-1 and TRBJ2-5, is KAGVTQTPRYLIKTRGQQVTLSCSPISGHRSVSWYQQTPGQGLQFLFEYFSETQRNKGNFPGRFSGRQFSNSRSEMNVSTLELGDSALYLCASSLGTTQETQYFGPGTRLLVL.

This clone was detected once. J is TRBJ1-5 and V is TRBV30; 7 bases line up with TRBD1. With V trimmed by 0 bases and J by 9 bases, 5 bases remained unmatched. CDR1 and CDR2 (germline): GTSNPN, SVGIG (reference sequence). This CDR3 region has 13 residues. The DNA of the CDR3 is TGTGCCTGGAGTGTGCAGGGGGTTTTGCCCCAGCATTTT. It is translated as CAWSVQGVLPQHF.

The chain employs TRBV6-1 and TRBJ1-3, with D tentatively TRBD1 (5 bases). The germline V and J ends were trimmed by 4 bases and 0 bases, with 10 bases remaining between them. Germline loops: CDR1 MNHNS, CDR2 SASEGT. This CDR3 spans 15 amino acids. CDR3 sequence (DNA): TGTGCCAGCAGTGCGGACACTCTCTCTGGAAACACCATATATTTT. Its translation is CASSADTLSGNTIYF.

The V gene is TRBV10-2, the J gene TRBJ2-2; D is ambiguous. Trimming pared 7 bases from V and 2 bases from J, leaving 11 bases between. In germline, CDR1 is WSHSY, CDR2 SAAADI. This CDR3 contains 14 residues. For the CDR3, the DNA is TGCGCCAGCAACAGCGAGTCTAACACCGGGGAGCTGTTTTTT. This sequence encodes CASNSESNTGELFF.

The V gene is TRBV28, the J gene TRBJ2-1; the match to TRBD1 covers 8 bases. This CDR3 has 15 residues. Germline V gene data show CDR1 as MDHEN and CDR2 as SYDVKM. J lost 10 bases, V lost 0 bases, and 8 bases had no gene match. CDR3 region: CASSLWVTGGPEQFF. The DNA of the CDR3 is TGTGCCAGCAGTTTATGGGTAACAGGGGGACCCGAGCAGTTCTTC.

This clone was observed a few times. The identical CDR3 is also encoded by other nucleotide sequences in the sample. The chain uses TRBV27 and TRBJ1-2; no reliable D call. Trimming shortened V by 5 bases and J by 6 bases, and 13 bases separated the two germline ends. CDR3 length: 13 amino acids. CDR1 is MNHEY and CDR2 is SMNVEV in the germline V gene (reference sequence). The DNA for the CDR3 is TGTGCCAGCAGTGCGACCATCGAGCATGGCTACACCTTC. Its translation is CASSATIEHGYTF.

J is TRBJ2-7 and V is TRBV11-2; D uncertain. Between the trimmed V and J ends, which lost 4 bases and 4 bases, there was a span of 8 bases. This CDR3 comprises 12 residues. Looked up from germline, CDR1 is SGHAT and CDR2 is FQNNGV. In DNA, the CDR3 is TGTGCCAGCAGCTGGACCGTGTACGAGCAGTACTTC. Protein product: CASSWTVYEQYF.

The chain joins TRBV7-9 to TRBJ2-2; weak D call: TRBD2 (6 bases). The germline gives CDR1 SEHNR, CDR2 FQNEAQ (reference sequence). Trimming removed 6 bases at V and 9 bases at J, with 14 bases between. The CDR3 runs to 13 residues. The CDR3 coding sequence is TGTGCCAGCAGGACGGGACTCTTAAGGGAGCTGTTTTTT. Its translation is CASRTGLLRELFF.

This clone has a single count. Other DNA variants within this sample encode the same CDR3. The chain joins TRBV7-2 to TRBJ2-3, with 11 positions matching TRBD2. The CDR3 spans 16 residues. The V and J ends lost 5 bases and 3 bases, in that order; junction bases with no gene match: 7. The germline V gene encodes CDR1 SGHTA and CDR2 FQGNSA. The CDR3 region is CASSLTGTSGTDTQYF. The CDR3 DNA is TGTGCCAGCAGCCTAACCGGGACTAGCGGTACAGATACGCAGTATTTT.

With respect to this clone: The same CDR3 can be traced to other DNA sequences in this sample. The rearrangement links TRBV29-1 to TRBJ1-1; D gene unclear. The CDR3 has 11 amino acids. Germline CDR1 is SQVTM and CDR2 is ANQGSEA. Deletions cut 4 bases from V and 3 bases from J, with 6 bases between. This chain's CDR3 is CSVGGYTEAFF. The CDR3 region has the DNA TGCAGCGTTGGTGGGTACACTGAAGCTTTCTTT.

The genes are TRBV7-9 and TRBJ1-2, with D hard to call. This CDR3 spans 14 amino acids. V was shortened by 1 base and J by 4 bases, with 10 bases between the two germline ends. Germline assignment: CDR1 SEHNR and CDR2 FQNEAQ (reference sequence). CDR3 nucleotides: TGTGCCAGCAGCTTAGTGGGTTATGGCTATGGCTACACCTTC. Translating gives CASSLVGYGYGYTF.

The count of this clone is one. This chain joins TRBV4-1 and TRBJ1-5, with 7 bases that match TRBD1. Germline V gene lookup returns CDR1 MGHRA and CDR2 YSYEKL. With 4 bases clipped from V and 5 bases from J, the junction kept 5 bases outside the gene matches. The CDR3 runs 14 residues. CDR3 DNA: TGCGCCAGCAGCCCCGGGACAGTCGATCAGCCCCAGCATTTT. It translates to CASSPGTVDQPQHF.

A single count supports this clone. V usage is TRBV29-1 and J usage is TRBJ2-3; 7 bases are shared with TRBD2. The CDR3 loop spans 15 amino acids. V trimming: 6 bases; J trimming: 2 bases; junction bases outside the gene matches: 11. CDR1 SQVTM and CDR2 ANQGSEA come from the germline V gene. The CDR3 bases are TGCAGCGTCTCGAGCGGGACGGATAACACAGATACGCAGTATTTT. Its translation: CSVSSGTDNTDTQYF.